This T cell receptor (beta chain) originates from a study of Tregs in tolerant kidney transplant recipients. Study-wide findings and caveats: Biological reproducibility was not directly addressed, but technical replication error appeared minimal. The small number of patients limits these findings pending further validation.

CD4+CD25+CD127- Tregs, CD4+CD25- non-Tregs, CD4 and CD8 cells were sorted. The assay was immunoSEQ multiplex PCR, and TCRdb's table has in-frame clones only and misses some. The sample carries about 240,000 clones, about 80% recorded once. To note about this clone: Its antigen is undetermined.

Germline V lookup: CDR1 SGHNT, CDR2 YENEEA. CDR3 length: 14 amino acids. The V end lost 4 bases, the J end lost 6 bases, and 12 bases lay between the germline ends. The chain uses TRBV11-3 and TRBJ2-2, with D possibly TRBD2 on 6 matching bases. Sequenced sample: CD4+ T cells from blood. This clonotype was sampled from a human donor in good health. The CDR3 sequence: CASSSDGGAGELFF. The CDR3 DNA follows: TGTGCCAGCAGCTCCGACGGGGGTGCCGGGGAGCTGTTTTTT.